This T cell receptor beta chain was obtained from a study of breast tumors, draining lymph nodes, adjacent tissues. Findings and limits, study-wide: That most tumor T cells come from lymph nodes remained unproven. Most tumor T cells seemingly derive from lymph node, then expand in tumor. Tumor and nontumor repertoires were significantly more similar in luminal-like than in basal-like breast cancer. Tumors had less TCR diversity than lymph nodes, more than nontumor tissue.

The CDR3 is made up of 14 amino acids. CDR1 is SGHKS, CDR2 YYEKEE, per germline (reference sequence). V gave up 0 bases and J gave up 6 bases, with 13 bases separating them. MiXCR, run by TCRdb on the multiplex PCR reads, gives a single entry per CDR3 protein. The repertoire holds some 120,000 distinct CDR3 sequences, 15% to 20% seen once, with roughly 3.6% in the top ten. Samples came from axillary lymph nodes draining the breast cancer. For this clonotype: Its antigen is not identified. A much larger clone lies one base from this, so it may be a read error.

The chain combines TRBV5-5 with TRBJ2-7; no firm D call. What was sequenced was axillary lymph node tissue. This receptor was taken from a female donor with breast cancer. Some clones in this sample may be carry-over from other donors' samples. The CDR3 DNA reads TGTGCCAGCAGCTTGGCCTGGACCTTCGTCGAGCAGTACTTC. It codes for CASSLAWTFVEQYF.